A single sample gave rise to the 10 T cell receptor beta chains below, sequenced in a study of cytomegalovirus exposure and HLA in healthy donors. It was with 60 Vbeta and 13 Jbeta primers that the PCR ran. Using immunoSEQ multiplex PCR, the repertoire was profiled, and TCRdb retains in-frame clones only, with some absent. The table has about 150,000 clones, approximately 10% seen once. The source material was PBMCs. These receptors were collected from a woman in her forties in good health and CMV-seropositive.

In this sample, this clone turned up a few times. V usage is TRBV7-8 and J usage is TRBJ1-6, with D tentatively TRBD1 (5 bases). The CDR3 is made up of 14 amino acids. V dropped 1 base and J dropped 8 bases, with 9 bases sitting between them. Germline V gene sequence: CDR1 SGHVS, CDR2 FQNEAQ. CDR3 in amino acids: CASSLVGGYSPLHF. The CDR3 DNA reads TGTGCCAGCAGCTTAGTCGGGGGGTATTCACCCCTCCACTTT.

This clone was seen more than once but under ten times. The chain combines TRBV18 with TRBJ2-7; D is uncertain. The CDR3 spans 15 residues. The V gene lost 6 bases and the J gene lost 0 bases, with 15 bases spanning the gap. Germline assignment: CDR1 KGHSH and CDR2 LQKENI. This CDR3 reads CASSNKFSSSYEQYF. In DNA, the CDR3 is TGTGCCAGCTCGAACAAGTTCTCGTCCTCCTACGAGCAGTACTTC.

This clone was found a few times. V is TRBV7-2 and J is TRBJ1-1; D might be TRBD1 (6 bases). This CDR3 has 16 residues. The germline V gene encodes CDR1 SGHTA and CDR2 FQGNSA. V lost 7 bases, J lost 4 bases, and 22 bases lay in between. The DNA for the CDR3 is TGTGCCAGCATTACTGATGGGGCGGCAGGGGCCACTGAAGCTTTCTTT. As protein: CASITDGAAGATEAFF.

This clone was seen a few times. V is TRBV6-5 and J is TRBJ2-3, with 7 bases aligning to TRBD2. V was pared by 6 bases and J by 4 bases, with 10 bases of the junction left unmatched. Germline V lookup: CDR1 MNHEY, CDR2 SVGAGI. CDR3 size: 15 residues. CDR3 sequence: CASSGQAGRSDTQYF. In DNA, the CDR3 is TGTGCCAGCAGCGGGCAAGCGGGGAGGTCAGATACGCAGTATTTT.

The J gene is TRBJ2-2, the V gene TRBV7-8, with D possibly being TRBD2 (6 bases). Germline V CDR1 and CDR2: SGHVS, FQNEAQ. The CDR3 length is 16 residues. With 8 bases removed from V and 0 bases from J, the gap between germline ends came to 16 bases. CDR3 sequence (DNA): TGTGCCAGCGGGGCGGGGTGGGGTTCGAACACCGGGGAGCTGTTTTTT. It translates to CASGAGWGSNTGELFF.

In the case of this clone: In this CDR3 the conserved last residue, phenylalanine or tryptophan, is missing, so a read error is likely. No DNA is shown, since the ends of the CDR3 on it are uncertain; the CDR3 is the one TCRdb lists. This chain links TRBV4-3 with TRBJ1-4; the table's D gene call, TRBD1, was not cross checked with the DNA. The CDR3 is 16 residues long, ends included. The V gene's germline CDR1 is LGHNA and CDR2 YSLEER. CDR3 protein: CDSSQDSQGPGEKMFL.

This clone was detected only a few times. V and J are TRBV9 and TRBJ1-3, with TRBD1 matching over 9 bases. The V gene end was trimmed by 0 bases and the J gene end by 6 bases; junction bases not matched to a gene: 1. The CDR3 has 14 residues. Germline lookup yields CDR1 SGDLS and CDR2 YYNGEE. The CDR3: CASSVGQGENTIYF. The CDR3 DNA reads as TGTGCCAGCAGCGTAGGACAGGGGGAAAACACCATATATTTT.

The chain has TRBV5-1 and TRBJ2-3; the match to TRBD1 covers 7 bases. Germline CDR1 SGHRS, CDR2 YFSETQ. V lost 3 bases and J lost 0; bases outside the gene matches: 1. CDR3 length equals 14 residues. The CDR3 DNA reads TGCGCCAGCAGCTCGACAGGGAGCACAGATACGCAGTATTTT. Translating it yields CASSSTGSTDTQYF. The complete variable domain, with remaining parts taken from reference TRBV5-1 and TRBJ2-3, reads KAGVTQTPRYLIKTRGQQVTLSCSPISGHRSVSWYQQTPGQGLQFLFEYFSETQRNKGNFPGRFSGRQFSNSRSEMNVSTLELGDSALYLCASSSTGSTDTQYFGPGTRLTVL.

This clone was picked up a small number of times. The chain joins TRBV14 to TRBJ1-2, with TRBD1 matching 7 bases. CDR3 length: 13 residues. Trimming cost V 4 bases and J 8 bases; bases outside gene matches: 7. Germline-derived CDR1 and CDR2 are SGHDN and FVKESK. The CDR3, as DNA: TGTGCCAGCAGCCCGCTACAGGGGCTAGGCTACACCTTC. Residues: CASSPLQGLGYTF.

This clone turned up a few times. DNA for the CDR3: TGTGCCAGCAGCGTAGACAGCAGCTATGGCTACACCTTC. Residues: CASSVDSSYGYTF. The chain has TRBV9 and TRBJ1-2, with D unresolved. V lost 0 bases, J lost 4 bases, and 7 bases lay in between. The germline V gene has CDR1 SGDLS and CDR2 YYNGEE. The length of the CDR3 is 13 residues.